The 18 T cell receptor beta chains reported below all come from one sample, sequenced in a study of T-cell memory formation after mild COVID-19. TCRdb used MiXCR to reprocess the 5' RACE reads, holding one entry per CDR3 protein. The sample has some 280,000 distinct CDR3 sequences; about 17% are singletons. The sequencing input was PBMCs or a T cell subset sorted from them (not recorded which). The receptors here all came from a man in his late teens or twenties who had mild COVID-19 (a few samples of this study predate the infection). Cell type and time point are not known.

This clonotype showed up many times. V usage is TRBV5-1 and J usage is TRBJ2-7; D assignment may be TRBD1 or TRBD2 (5 bases each). The germline V gene has CDR1 SGHRS and CDR2 YFSETQ. CDR3 length: 14 amino acids. V lost 0 bases, J lost 6 bases, and 13 bases lay in between. DNA of the CDR3: TGCGCCAGCAGCTTGGAAGGCAGGGAGCTCGAGCAGTACGTC. This gives the protein CASSLEGRELEQYV.

V usage is TRBV20-1 and J usage is TRBJ1-5; TRBD1 matches at 12 bases. The ends lost 5 bases at V and 6 bases at J; junction bases unmatched: 8. CDR1 is DFQATT, CDR2 SNEGSKA, per germline (reference sequence). This CDR3 is 15 amino acids long. CDR3 sequence: CSAGRRDRGPQPQHF. The CDR3 nucleotides read TGCAGTGCTGGACGCCGGGACAGGGGGCCTCAGCCCCAGCATTTT.

Details on this clonotype: Compared with germline, one end of the junction differs, possibly owing to a read error. The V and J genes are TRBV5-6 and TRBJ2-5; 8 bases line up with TRBD1. The CDR3 loop spans 11 amino acids. Germline CDR1 is SGHDT and CDR2 is YYEEEE. The CDR3 sequence is CASSLQGAQNF. Written as DNA, the CDR3 is TGTGCCAGCAGCTTGCAGGGGGCCCAGAACTTC.

This clonotype was recorded a few times. The CDR3 DNA is TGCAGTGCTAAGGACTCGACTAATTCACCCCTCCACTTT. As protein: CSAKDSTNSPLHF. V gene TRBV20-1 combines with J gene TRBJ1-6; D gene ambiguous. The CDR3 loop spans 13 amino acids. The germline V and J ends were trimmed by 4 bases and 6 bases, with 10 bases remaining between them. Per germline, CDR1 DFQATT and CDR2 SNEGSKA (reference sequence).

V gene TRBV2 combines with J gene TRBJ2-7; perhaps TRBD1 as D (5 bases). The length of the CDR3 is 14 residues. V lost 3 bases to trimming and J lost 2 bases, with 11 bases between them. Germline-derived CDR1 and CDR2 are SNHLY and FYNNEI. This CDR3 reads CASSDQGRAYEQYF. In nucleotides, the CDR3 is TGTGCCAGCAGTGATCAGGGCAGAGCCTACGAGCAGTACTTC.

The table lists this clonotype with a few counts. The chain recombines TRBV18 with TRBJ2-7; 8 bases agree with TRBD2. J lost 6 bases, V lost 3 bases, and 13 bases had no gene match. Germline-derived CDR1 and CDR2 are KGHSH and LQKENI. CDR3 length: 16 residues. The CDR3 region has the DNA TGTGCCAGCTCACCGGCGGCTAGCGGGCCTTGGATCGAGCAGTACGTC. Translating it yields CASSPAASGPWIEQYV.

This clonotype was detected ten times or more. The chain uses TRBV7-6 and TRBJ2-6; possibly TRBD2 for D (6 bases). This CDR3 region has 18 residues. Between the trimmed V and J ends, which lost 0 bases and 1 base, there was a span of 13 bases. Per germline, CDR1 SGHVS and CDR2 FNYEAQ. The CDR3: CASSLAGGITSGANVLTF. CDR3 in DNA: TGTGCCAGCAGCTTAGCAGGCGGGATTACATCTGGGGCCAACGTCCTGACTTTC.

The rearrangement uses TRBV27 and TRBJ2-5, with 9 bases aligning to TRBD2. This CDR3 has 16 amino acids. Germline-derived CDR1 and CDR2 are MNHEY and SMNVEV (reference sequence). Trimming took 5 bases from V and 5 from J; bases not matched to a gene: 12. CDR3 nucleotide sequence: TGTGCCAGCAGTCCTCGTAGCGGGGGCCGAAGGGAGACCCAGTACTTC. Protein product: CASSPRSGGRRETQYF.

The J gene is TRBJ1-3, the V gene TRBV12-5; a possible D gene is TRBD1 (5 bases). Per germline, CDR1 LGHNT and CDR2 FRNRAP. This CDR3 contains 15 residues. Trimming left V 0 bases short and J 8 bases short, with 14 bases between. CDR3 DNA: TGTGCTAGTGGTTTGGTACTTGAAGGGGAGGACACCATATATTTT. Translating it yields CASGLVLEGEDTIYF. Combining the CDR3 with reference TRBV12-5 and TRBJ1-3 gives the whole variable domain DARVTQTPRHKVTEMGQEVTMRCQPILGHNTVFWYRQTMMQGLELLAYFRNRAPLDDSGMPKDRFSAEMPDATLATLKIQPSEPRDSAVYFCASGLVLEGEDTIYFGEGSWLTVV.

This clonotype was seen a few times. This chain joins TRBV25-1 and TRBJ2-3; 11 bases are shared with TRBD2. The J segment lost 2 bases and the V segment lost 5 bases, leaving 6 bases of the junction unmatched. This CDR3 region has 16 residues. Germline V gives CDR1 MGHDK, CDR2 SYGVNS. In DNA form, the CDR3 reads TGTGCCAGCAGTTGGCGTAGCGGGGGGGCCACAGATACGCAGTATTTT. It encodes CASSWRSGGATDTQYF.

The J gene is TRBJ1-2, the V gene TRBV7-2, with D unresolved. Deletions cut 1 base from V and 2 bases from J, with 8 bases between. CDR1 is SGHTA and CDR2 is FQGNSA in the germline V gene. The CDR3 is 14 residues long. The CDR3: CASSLDGRNYGYTF. The CDR3 DNA reads TGTGCCAGCAGCTTAGACGGCCGCAACTATGGCTACACCTTC.

The gene calls are TRBV20-1 and TRBJ1-1; 9 nucleotides agree with TRBD1. CDR1 and CDR2 from the germline V gene are DFQATT and SNEGSKA (reference sequence). This CDR3 region has 13 residues. The ends lost 7 bases at V and 1 base at J; junction bases unmatched: 4. The CDR3 protein is CSGRQGGNTEAFF. CDR3 coding DNA: TGCAGTGGCAGACAGGGGGGGAACACTGAAGCTTTCTTT.

The V gene is TRBV6-5, the J gene TRBJ1-1, with D maybe TRBD1 (5 bases). Trimming took off 2 bases at V and 2 bases at J, with 9 bases between the two ends. The CDR3 has 14 residues. CDR1 MNHEY and CDR2 SVGAGI come from the germline V gene. DNA of the CDR3: TGTGCCAGCAGTTACGACAGTCCCAACACTGAAGCTTTCTTT. Its translation: CASSYDSPNTEAFF.

This clonotype was seen a few times. The V gene is TRBV29-1, the J gene TRBJ2-7, with no clear D. The V and J ends lost 6 bases and 3 bases respectively, with 12 bases between them. This CDR3 region has 12 residues. Germline loops: CDR1 SQVTM, CDR2 ANQGSEA. CDR3 sequence: CSVQAPNYEQYF. CDR3 sequence (DNA): TGCAGCGTCCAAGCCCCGAACTACGAGCAGTACTTC.

This clonotype has just a few counts. The chain is built from TRBV5-4 and TRBJ2-5; the match to TRBD1 covers 8 bases. J gave up 2 bases and V 6 bases, and 3 bases lay outside the gene matches. Looked up from germline, CDR1 is SGHNT and CDR2 is YYREEE (reference sequence). There are 13 residues in the CDR3. The CDR3 DNA is TGTGCCAGCAATAGACAGGGGCAAGAGACCCAGTACTTC. It is translated as CASNRQGQETQYF.

This clonotype was recorded a few times. The chain recombines TRBV25-1 with TRBJ1-2; no clear D. V was cut by 4 bases and J by 8 bases, with 14 bases left in between. This CDR3 contains 13 residues. Germline loops: CDR1 MGHDK, CDR2 SYGVNS. The CDR3 protein is CASSVWPGSGYTF. The CDR3 DNA reads TGTGCCAGCAGTGTGTGGCCCGGAAGCGGCTACACCTTC.

This clonotype was observed at least ten times. The gene calls are TRBV4-1 and TRBJ2-3, with D perhaps matching TRBD2 (6 bases). Deletions cut 2 bases from V and 6 bases from J, with 15 bases between. The germline V gene has CDR1 MGHRA and CDR2 YSYEKL. The CDR3 has 15 amino acids. This CDR3 reads CASSQRWVGGDTQYF. The CDR3 DNA is TGCGCCAGCAGCCAACGGTGGGTTGGAGGGGATACGCAGTATTTT.

The V and J genes are TRBV6-2 or TRBV6-3 and TRBJ2-7, with D perhaps matching TRBD2 (7 bases). Germline loops: CDR1 MNHEY, CDR2 SVGEGT. The CDR3 extends over 17 amino acids. V was cut by 4 bases and J by 3 bases, with 22 bases left in between. The CDR3 spells CASSFSTNLRGGYEQYF. The CDR3 DNA follows: TGTGCCAGCAGTTTCTCGACGAATTTGAGGGGGGGCTACGAGCAGTACTTC.